This entry lists 30 T cell receptor beta chains sequenced from one sample in a study of neoadjuvant anti-PD-1 for oral cavity cancer. Measured with immunoSEQ multiplex PCR; TCRdb has only the in-frame clones, and not every one. This sample yields approximately 23,000 clones, of which roughly 45% are seen a single time; around 40% belongs to the top ten. Time point defined: after neoadjuvant nivolumab, at surgical resection. The sample here was tumor tissue, taken after nivolumab (anti-PD-1) treatment. Receptor source: a person aged 35-80 years with oral cavity squamous cell carcinoma.

The J gene is TRBJ1-3, the V gene TRBV9; D gene ambiguous. CDR3 length equals 14 residues. The V gene lost 0 bases and the J gene lost 3 bases, with 7 bases spanning the gap. Germline CDR1 SGDLS, CDR2 YYNGEE. CDR3 sequence: CASSVGASGNTIYF. In DNA, the CDR3 is TGTGCCAGCAGCGTAGGGGCAAGTGGAAACACCATATATTTT.

This clone was found a few times. This chain uses TRBV5-1 with TRBJ2-7; a weak D match, TRBD1 (6 bases). This CDR3 contains 14 residues. Germline V gene lookup returns CDR1 SGHRS and CDR2 YFSETQ. Trimming took 0 bases from V and 7 from J, leaving 14 bases between them. This chain's CDR3 is CASSLGSGDGEQYF. The CDR3 DNA is TGCGCCAGCAGCTTGGGGTCAGGGGACGGGGAGCAGTACTTC.

The chain has TRBV7-2 and TRBJ2-1; D possibly matches TRBD1 or TRBD2 (5 bases each). The V and J ends lost 1 base and 10 bases respectively, with 14 bases between them. From germline, CDR1 is SGHTA and CDR2 FQGNSA. The CDR3 extends over 14 amino acids. CDR3 coding DNA: TGTGCCAGCAGCTTAGTGGGGGATCGATGGGAGCAGTTCTTC. This translates into CASSLVGDRWEQFF.

In this sample, this clone turned up a few times. J is TRBJ2-3 and V is TRBV10-3, with a possible D match to TRBD1 (5 bases). The CDR3 has 14 amino acids. Trimming left V 7 bases short and J 0 bases short, with 11 bases between. The germline gives CDR1 ENHRY, CDR2 SYGVKD. CDR3 DNA sequence: TGTGCCATCACCATGACAGCTAGCACAGATACGCAGTATTTT. Translating gives CAITMTASTDTQYF.

A few counts support this clone. The V and J genes are TRBV28 and TRBJ1-2; TRBD1 agrees at 9 bases. The germline gives CDR1 MDHEN, CDR2 SYDVKM. The CDR3 is 13 amino acids. The trim removed 6 bases at V and 5 bases at J, leaving 4 bases unmatched. CDR3 residues: CASSTGGEYGYTF. The CDR3, as DNA: TGTGCCAGCAGCACAGGGGGCGAATATGGCTACACCTTC.

This clone showed up just a few times. J is TRBJ1-1 and V is TRBV11-2; 7 positions match TRBD1. Looked up from germline, CDR1 is SGHAT and CDR2 is FQNNGV. This CDR3 spans 15 amino acids. J lost 5 bases, V lost 3 bases, and 9 bases had no gene match. The CDR3 reads CASSFGGQVGTEAFF. The CDR3 DNA sequence: TGTGCCAGCAGCTTCGGCGGACAGGTGGGAACTGAAGCTTTCTTT.

This clone has at least ten counts. The genes are TRBV19 and TRBJ1-2; no clear D gene. Germline CDR1 LNHDA, CDR2 SQIVND (reference sequence). This CDR3 comprises 14 residues. V shed 7 bases and J shed 4 bases, with 16 bases lying between them. CDR3 coding DNA: TGTGCCAGTAATTCAGGTGGCGCGGGCTATGGCTACACCTTC. Its protein product is CASNSGGAGYGYTF.

This clone has more than one count but fewer than ten. This chain links TRBV7-6 with TRBJ2-1; 9 nucleotides line up with TRBD1. The CDR3 contains 16 residues. Germline values: CDR1 SGHVS, CDR2 FNYEAQ. With 0 bases clipped from V and 7 bases from J, the junction kept 7 bases outside the gene matches. The CDR3 region is CASSLAGTGHYNEQFF. The CDR3 nucleotides are TGTGCCAGCAGCTTAGCGGGGACAGGGCACTATAATGAGCAGTTCTTC.

V gene TRBV27 combines with J gene TRBJ2-1; D is perhaps TRBD1 (6 bases). In germline, CDR1 is MNHEY, CDR2 SMNVEV (reference sequence). The germline V and J ends were trimmed by 5 bases and 1 base, with 9 bases remaining between them. The CDR3 is 14 amino acids. In DNA form, the CDR3 reads TGTGCCAGCAGTAGGCAGGGGTCCTACAATGAGCAGTTCTTC. It yields the protein CASSRQGSYNEQFF.

V usage is TRBV10-3 and J usage is TRBJ2-7; TRBD2 might be the D (7 bases). Deletions cut 2 bases from V and 0 bases from J, with 17 bases between. The CDR3 has 17 residues. Germline CDR1 is ENHRY and CDR2 is SYGVKD. The chain's CDR3 is CAISEGRGERSSYEQYF. In DNA, the CDR3 is TGTGCCATCAGTGAGGGGAGGGGGGAACGCTCCTCCTACGAGCAGTACTTC.

This clone was observed a few times. The chain uses TRBV29-1 and TRBJ2-3; a possible D gene is TRBD1 (6 bases). This CDR3 has 12 residues. V lost 7 bases and J 5 bases, leaving 13 bases between the germline ends. The germline CDR1 and CDR2 sequences are SQVTM and ANQGSEA. The chain's CDR3 is CSGGHPGDTQYF. CDR3 in DNA: TGCAGCGGGGGACATCCGGGAGATACGCAGTATTTT.

The genes are TRBV5-5 and TRBJ1-1, with D unresolved. Trimming removed 4 bases from V and 2 bases from J, with 12 bases in between. Germline values: CDR1 SGHKS, CDR2 YYEKEE (reference sequence). The CDR3 covers 14 residues. This CDR3 is CASSRGRYNTEAFF. In nucleotides, the CDR3 is TGTGCCAGCAGCCGAGGCAGGTACAACACTGAAGCTTTCTTT.

This chain uses TRBV7-8 with TRBJ2-2; 7 bases fit TRBD2. V dropped 0 bases and J dropped 1; count of bases not matched to a gene: 2. The CDR3 is made up of 16 amino acids. Germline-derived CDR1 and CDR2 are SGHVS and FQNEAQ. CDR3 in amino acids: CASSLARGKNTGELFF. CDR3 DNA: TGTGCCAGCAGCTTAGCGCGGGGGAAGAACACCGGGGAGCTGTTTTTT.

Many counts were recorded for this clone. This chain joins TRBV19 and TRBJ2-3, with D possibly TRBD2 on 6 matching bases. In germline, CDR1 is LNHDA, CDR2 SQIVND (reference sequence). This CDR3 is 17 amino acids long. V lost 4 bases to trimming and J lost 2 bases, with 19 bases between them. CDR3 bases: TGTGCCAGTAGTAACTTGGGTAGCGGCCGATACACAGATACGCAGTATTTT. This sequence encodes CASSNLGSGRYTDTQYF.

J is TRBJ2-3 and V is TRBV6-4; 8 bases are a match to TRBD1. CDR1 MRHNA and CDR2 SNTAGT come from the germline V gene. CDR3 length: 15 residues. V gave up 2 bases and J gave up 4 bases; unmatched junction bases: 5. The CDR3 loop is CASSDGQGASDTQYF. In nucleotides, the CDR3 is TGTGCCAGCAGTGACGGGCAGGGGGCATCAGATACGCAGTATTTT.

J is TRBJ2-7 and V is TRBV18; 10 bases agree with TRBD2. The CDR3 length is 14 residues. V gave up 6 bases and J gave up 5 bases; unmatched junction bases: 7. Germline values: CDR1 KGHSH, CDR2 LQKENI. Here the CDR3 reads CASSLGLATDEQYF. DNA of the CDR3: TGTGCCAGCTCCCTGGGACTAGCGACCGACGAGCAGTACTTC.

This chain uses TRBV4-2 with TRBJ1-1; the D is unclear. The CDR3 loop spans 13 amino acids. V was pared by 3 bases and J by 2 bases, with 7 bases between. Germline loops: CDR1 LGHNA, CDR2 YNFKEQ. The CDR3 spells CASSQVDNTEAFF. The DNA of the CDR3 is TGTGCCAGCAGCCAGGTAGACAACACTGAAGCTTTCTTT.

The J gene is TRBJ2-2, the V gene TRBV12-5, with 8 bases that match TRBD1. The CDR3 contains 16 residues. After removal of 6 bases from V and 5 bases from J, the junction contained 11 bases not matched to a gene. Germline V gene sequence: CDR1 LGHNT, CDR2 FRNRAP. The CDR3 here is CASGPATGGLTGELFF. CDR3 bases: TGTGCTAGTGGCCCCGCTACAGGGGGTCTTACCGGGGAGCTGTTTTTT.

The V and J genes are TRBV5-4 and TRBJ1-2; D remains ambiguous. The V gene lost 5 bases and the J gene lost 0 bases, with 14 bases spanning the gap. The length of the CDR3 is 15 residues. The germline gives CDR1 SGHNT, CDR2 YYREEE (reference sequence). CDR3 coding DNA: TGTGCCAGCAGTCTTCAGACTAGCGCTAACTATGGCTACACCTTC. Protein sequence: CASSLQTSANYGYTF.

This clone was counted only a few times. The chain recombines TRBV10-3 with TRBJ1-2; no definite D call. The CDR3 is made up of 12 amino acids. The V gene lost 2 bases and the J gene lost 14 bases, with 15 bases spanning the gap. Germline CDR1 is ENHRY and CDR2 is SYGVKD. CDR3 bases: TGTGCCATCAGTGAGAGTTTTGGACCGATTACCTTC. It translates to CAISESFGPITF.

The J gene is TRBJ1-4, the V gene TRBV7-9; D gene unclear. Germline-derived CDR1 and CDR2 are SEHNR and FQNEAQ (reference sequence). CDR3 length: 12 amino acids. V was cut by 4 bases and J by 7 bases, with 7 bases left in between. The CDR3 nucleotides are TGTGCCAGCAGCTACCTAATTGAAAAACTGTTTTTT. Translating gives CASSYLIEKLFF. The variable domain in full, with the rest retrieved from reference TRBV7-9 and TRBJ1-4, is DTGVSQNPRHKITKRGQNVTFRCDPISEHNRLYWYRQTLGQGPEFLTYFQNEAQLEKSRLLSDRFSAERPKGSFSTLEIQRTEQGDSAMYLCASSYLIEKLFFGSGTQLSVL.

The chain carries TRBV2 and TRBJ2-7; the D gene is possibly TRBD2 (6 bases). Trimming shortened V by 4 bases and J by 5 bases, and 18 bases separated the two germline ends. From germline, CDR1 is SNHLY and CDR2 FYNNEI. The CDR3 has 15 residues. The CDR3 DNA follows: TGTGCCAGCAGTGGAACGGGGGTCCGCGCCAACGAGCAGTACTTC. It codes for CASSGTGVRANEQYF.

The chain carries TRBV6-6 and TRBJ1-5; D is perhaps TRBD1 (5 bases). In germline, CDR1 is MNHNY, CDR2 SVGAGI (reference sequence). Trimming cost V 0 bases and J 6 bases, with 12 bases left between them. This CDR3 is built from 15 residues. CDR3 protein: CASSYSGQGGQPQHF. For the CDR3, the DNA is TGTGCCAGCAGTTACTCCGGCCAGGGTGGTCAGCCCCAGCATTTT.

In this sample, this clone turned up a few times. This chain joins TRBV4-1 and TRBJ1-5; TRBD1 might be the D (5 bases). The CDR3 contains 17 residues. The V and J ends lost 3 bases and 2 bases respectively, with 17 bases between them. Germline V gene lookup returns CDR1 MGHRA and CDR2 YSYEKL. The CDR3 nucleotides are TGCGCCAGCAGCCAGGGTTTTTTGGGACTGCGCAATCAGCCCCAGCATTTT. Protein: CASSQGFLGLRNQPQHF.

The V call is TRBV5-1, the J call TRBJ2-3, with a weak D call TRBD1 (6 bases). Germline-derived CDR1 and CDR2 are SGHRS and YFSETQ. The CDR3 is 15 residues long. V shed 2 bases and J shed 6 bases, with 16 bases lying between them. CDR3 in DNA: TGCGCCAGCAGCTTCGCAGGGGTATCCGCTGATACGCAGTATTTT. It specifies CASSFAGVSADTQYF. The full variable domain, in which reference TRBV5-1 and TRBJ2-3 provide the parts outside the CDR3, is KAGVTQTPRYLIKTRGQQVTLSCSPISGHRSVSWYQQTPGQGLQFLFEYFSETQRNKGNFPGRFSGRQFSNSRSEMNVSTLELGDSALYLCASSFAGVSADTQYFGPGTRLTVL.

The chain couples TRBV9 to TRBJ1-1, with a weak D call TRBD1 (5 bases). The CDR3 is 17 amino acids. Germline loops: CDR1 SGDLS, CDR2 YYNGEE. V dropped 3 bases and J dropped 4 bases, with 22 bases sitting between them. For the CDR3, the DNA is TGTGCCAGCAGCGGCCCTCTCCCGGGGGGGATGAGCACTGAAGCTTTCTTT. Amino acids: CASSGPLPGGMSTEAFF.

The sample holds a few counts of this clone. This chain links TRBV18 with TRBJ2-1; no definite D call. Deletions cut 1 base from V and 6 bases from J, with 4 bases between. This CDR3 contains 12 residues. Germline CDR1 is KGHSH and CDR2 is LQKENI. The CDR3: CASSPQGNEQFF. The DNA of the CDR3 is TGTGCCAGCTCACCACAAGGCAATGAGCAGTTCTTC.

This clone is classed as medium-sized (0.01 to 0.1%). In nucleotides, the CDR3 is TGCGCCAGCAGCTTGGAGGGAGTCTCCTACAATGAGCAGTTCTTC. Its protein product is CASSLEGVSYNEQFF. The chain joins TRBV5-1 to TRBJ2-1, with a weak D call TRBD2 (5 bases). Germline V gene sequence: CDR1 SGHRS, CDR2 YFSETQ. CDR3 size: 15 residues. The ends were cut back, 0 bases at V and 0 bases at J, with 7 bases in the middle.

This clone was counted a few times. This chain links TRBV7-2 with TRBJ2-1; 8 nucleotides agree with TRBD1. The CDR3 runs to 16 residues. Per the germline V gene, CDR1 is SGHTA and CDR2 is FQGNSA. The trim removed 0 bases at V and 5 bases at J, leaving 6 bases unmatched. CDR3 nucleotides: TGTGCCAGCAGCTTAGCATGGGACAGGATTAACAATGAGCAGTTCTTC. Amino acids: CASSLAWDRINNEQFF.

The chain carries TRBV4-1 and TRBJ2-2, with 8 nucleotides matching TRBD1. Germline trimming cut 1 base from V and 5 bases from J; bases unmatched to any gene: 12. The CDR3 has 18 residues. The V gene's germline CDR1 is MGHRA and CDR2 YSYEKL. The DNA for the CDR3 is TGCGCCAGCAGCCAAGGAGACAGGGGTTTATCGAGTACCGGGGAGCTGTTTTTT. Translated: CASSQGDRGLSSTGELFF.